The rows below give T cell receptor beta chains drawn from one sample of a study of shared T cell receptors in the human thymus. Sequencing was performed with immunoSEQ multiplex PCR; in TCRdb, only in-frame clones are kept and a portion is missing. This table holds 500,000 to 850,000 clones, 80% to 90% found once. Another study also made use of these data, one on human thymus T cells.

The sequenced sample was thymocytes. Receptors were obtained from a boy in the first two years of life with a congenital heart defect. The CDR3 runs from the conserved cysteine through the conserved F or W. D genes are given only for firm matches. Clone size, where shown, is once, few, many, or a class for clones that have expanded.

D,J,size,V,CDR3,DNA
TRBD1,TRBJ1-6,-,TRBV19,CASSIGGQPLFNSPLHF,TGTGCCAGTAGTATAGGGGGACAGCCGCTATTTAATTCACCCCTCCACTTT
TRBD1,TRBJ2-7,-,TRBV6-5,CASSASGTGPYEQYF,TGTGCCAGCTCAGCTTCCGGGACAGGGCCCTACGAGCAGTACTTC
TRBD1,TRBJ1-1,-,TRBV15,CATSRVRGQIKNTEAFF,TGTGCCACCAGCAGAGTTAGGGGGCAAATCAAGAACACTGAAGCTTTCTTT
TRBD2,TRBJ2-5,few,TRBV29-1,CSVDGGTSGETQYF,TGCAGCGTTGATGGTGGGACTAGCGGGGAGACCCAGTACTTC
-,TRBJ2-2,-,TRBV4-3,CASSQESQSSDRNTGELFF,TGCGCCAGCAGCCAAGAAAGCCAATCGTCTGACAGAAACACCGGGGAGCTGTTTTTT
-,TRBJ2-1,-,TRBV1,CTSSQPRKKNRDSDQFF,TGCACCAGCAGCCAACCCCGAAAGAAGAACCGGGACAGCGATCAGTTCTTC
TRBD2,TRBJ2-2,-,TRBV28,CASSHDTSGRGTGELFF,TGTGCCAGCAGCCACGATACTAGCGGGAGGGGCACCGGGGAGCTGTTTTTT
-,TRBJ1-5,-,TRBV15,CATSRSAVGVSNQPQHF,TGTGCCACCAGCAGATCCGCGGTAGGGGTTTCCAATCAGCCCCAGCATTTT
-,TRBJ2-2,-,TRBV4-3,CASSQASGELFF,TGCGCCAGCAGCCAAGCGTCCGGGGAGCTGTTTTTT
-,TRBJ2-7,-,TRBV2,CASSGIGGLDYEQYF,TGTGCCAGCAGTGGGATTGGGGGCTTAGACTACGAGCAGTACTTC
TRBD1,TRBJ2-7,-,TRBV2,CASSRQGRDEQYF,TGTGCCAGCAGTCGACAGGGTCGAGACGAGCAGTACTTC
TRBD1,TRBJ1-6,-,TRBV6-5,CASSYEGGRDNSPLHF,TGTGCCAGCAGTTACGAAGGGGGCAGGGATAATTCACCCCTCCACTTT
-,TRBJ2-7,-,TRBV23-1,CATGFHEQYF,TGCGCCACAGGGTTCCACGAGCAGTACTTC
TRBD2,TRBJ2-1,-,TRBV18,CASSHPFLADFYNEQFF,TGTGCCAGCTCACATCCGTTCCTAGCGGATTTCTACAATGAGCAGTTCTTC
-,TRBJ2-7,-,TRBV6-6,CASSGTGPSYEQYF,TGTGCCAGCAGCGGTACAGGCCCCAGCTACGAGCAGTACTTC
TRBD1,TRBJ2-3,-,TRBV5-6,CASSRQGTADTQYF,TGTGCCAGCAGTCGACAGGGAACGGCAGATACGCAGTATTTT
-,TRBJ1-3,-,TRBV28,CASSLGAGNTIYF,TGTGCCAGCAGTTTAGGAGCTGGAAACACCATATATTTT
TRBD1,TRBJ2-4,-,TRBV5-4,CASSLGPEMTGIADIQYF,TGTGCCAGCAGCTTGGGTCCCGAAATGACAGGGATAGCAGACATTCAGTACTTC
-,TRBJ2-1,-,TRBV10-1,CASSESAGNNEQFF,TGCGCCAGCAGTGAGTCGGCGGGGAACAATGAGCAGTTCTTC
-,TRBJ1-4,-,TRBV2,CASSENQDFNEKLFF,TGTGCCAGCAGTGAGAATCAGGACTTTAATGAAAAACTGTTTTTT
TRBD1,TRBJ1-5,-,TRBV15,CATSRWDRGPRIPQPQHF,TGTGCCACCAGCAGATGGGACAGGGGACCTAGAATCCCTCAGCCCCAGCATTTT
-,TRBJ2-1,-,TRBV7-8,CASSSPGVWRGPYNEQFF,TGTGCCAGCAGCTCCCCTGGGGTGTGGCGGGGACCCTACAATGAGCAGTTCTTC
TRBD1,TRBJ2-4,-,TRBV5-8,CASSWTRLGQGGIQYF,TGTGCCAGCAGCTGGACCCGGCTGGGACAGGGTGGCATTCAGTACTTC
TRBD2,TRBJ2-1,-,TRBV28,CASSLLAGATEQFF,TGTGCCAGCAGTTTGCTAGCGGGAGCCACTGAGCAGTTCTTC
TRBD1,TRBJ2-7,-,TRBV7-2,CASSLGQGHEQYF,TGTGCCAGCAGCTTAGGACAGGGCCACGAGCAGTACTTC
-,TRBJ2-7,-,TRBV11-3,CASSLRTVTSSYEQYF,TGTGCCAGCAGCTTAAGGACAGTGACGAGCTCCTACGAGCAGTACTTC
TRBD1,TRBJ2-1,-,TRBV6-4,CASSDGPGQGINEQFF,TGTGCCAGCAGTGACGGGCCGGGACAGGGAATTAATGAGCAGTTCTTC
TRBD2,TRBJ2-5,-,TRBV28,CASSLRASGGEETQYF,TGTGCCAGCAGTTTAAGGGCTAGCGGGGGGGAAGAGACCCAGTACTTC
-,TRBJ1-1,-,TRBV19,CASSIVRGPLNTEAFF,TGTGCCAGTAGTATAGTAAGGGGTCCTCTGAACACTGAAGCTTTCTTT
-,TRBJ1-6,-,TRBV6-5,CASSLEVGSPLHF,TGTGCCAGCAGTTTGGAGGTAGGATCACCCCTCCACTTT
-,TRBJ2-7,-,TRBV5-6,CASSLKAKTAHREQYF,TGTGCCAGCAGCTTAAAGGCTAAGACAGCTCACAGGGAGCAGTACTTC
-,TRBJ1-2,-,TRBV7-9,CASSLRTGEGMDYGYTF,TGTGCCAGCAGCTTAAGAACGGGAGAGGGGATGGACTATGGCTACACCTTC
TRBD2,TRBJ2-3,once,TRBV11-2,CASSRWTSGSTDTQYF,TGTGCCAGCAGCCGTTGGACTAGCGGGAGCACAGATACGCAGTATTTT
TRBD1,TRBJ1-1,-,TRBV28,CASSFRVGTGDNNIEAFF,TGTGCCAGCAGTTTCAGGGTCGGGACAGGGGACAATAACATTGAAGCTTTCTTT
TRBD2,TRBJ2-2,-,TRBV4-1,CASSHQTSGRLRELFF,TGCGCCAGCAGCCACCAGACTAGCGGGAGACTCAGGGAGCTGTTTTTT
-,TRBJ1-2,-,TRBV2,CASRCSALENGYTF,TGTGCCAGCAGATGTTCGGCCTTGGAGAATGGCTACACCTTC
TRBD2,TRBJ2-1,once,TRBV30,CAWAGLAGAGEQFF,TGTGCCTGGGCAGGACTAGCGGGAGCCGGTGAGCAGTTCTTC
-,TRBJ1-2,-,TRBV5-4,CASSLVLQGLYGYTF,TGTGCCAGCAGCCTAGTCCTTCAGGGGCTCTATGGCTACACCTTC
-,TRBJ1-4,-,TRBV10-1,CASTTGERATNEKLFF,TGCGCCAGCACCACCGGGGAGAGAGCAACTAATGAAAAACTGTTTTTT
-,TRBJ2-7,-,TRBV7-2,CASSFSEQITAYEQYF,TGTGCCAGCAGCTTCTCGGAACAAATTACAGCCTACGAGCAGTACTTC
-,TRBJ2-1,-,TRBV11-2,CASSLDARGHKYTNEQFF,TGTGCCAGCAGCTTAGACGCTAGGGGTCATAAATATACCAATGAGCAGTTCTTC